This T cell receptor (beta chain) is from a study of beta chain features in type 1 diabetes. Study-level results: Shorter templates might be favored by PCR, and equally so in patients and in controls. Possibly, sequencing cDNA over-represented cells that had high TCR expression levels. Shorter TCRB CDR3s, moderately but significantly so, were found in Type 1 diabetes patients in all four CD4+ subsets.

V lost 6 bases, J lost 3 bases, and 12 bases lay in between. Per the germline V gene, CDR1 is ENHRY and CDR2 is SYGVKD. This CDR3 comprises 13 residues. Concerning this clone: What it binds is unknown.

Expressed TCRB transcripts were sequenced, since all the RNA that had been isolated was reverse transcribed. Here immunoSEQ multiplex PCR was the method, and the copy in TCRdb shows in-frame clones only, minus some. The top ten hold roughly 0.11% of the sample, which has 600,000 or so clones, around 12% seen once. Sampling consisted of one heparinised blood draw per donor, averaging around 110 mL. This clonotype was obtained from a man under 40 with type 1 diabetes. Sequenced input: naive CD4+ T cells from blood. The genes are TRBV10-3 and TRBJ2-7; possible D gene TRBD2, 5 bases. For the CDR3, the DNA is TGTGCCATCAGGGAGGCCAGAGACTACGAGCAGTACTTC. This translates into CAIREARDYEQYF.